What follows is one T cell receptor beta chain and its context. The CDR3 has 13 residues. Trimming removed 6 bases at V and 1 base at J, with 10 bases between. Germline lookup yields CDR1 SGDLS and CDR2 YYNGEE. This entry belongs to a study of OX40 agonist ivuxolimab in advanced cancers. The protocol was immunoSEQ multiplex PCR, while the TCRdb copy is restricted to in-frame clones and leaves out a portion. The table includes some 69,000 clones, around 90% detected once. The J gene is TRBJ2-5, the V gene TRBV9; no reliable D call. The TCR originated in an adult with an advanced solid tumor such as melanoma, head and neck, liver or kidney cancer. The sample was CD4+ or CD8+ T cells sorted from blood, taken in a trial of the OX40 agonist ivuxolimab. The CDR3 DNA reads TGTGCCAGCAACACCAGGCCCCAAGAGACCCAGTACTTC. It codes for CASNTRPQETQYF. Full variable domain (remainder filled in from reference TRBV9 and TRBJ2-5): DSGVTQTPKHLITATGQRVTLRCSPRSGDLSVYWYQQSLDQGLQFLIQYYNGEERAKGNILERFSAQQFPDLHSELNLSSLELGDSALYFCASNTRPQETQYFGPGTRLLVL.